This T cell receptor beta chain is drawn from a study of T cell responses to AZD1222 COVID-19 vaccine. The count of this clone is one. Antigen unknown. Using immunoSEQ multiplex PCR, the repertoire was profiled, and TCRdb retains in-frame clones only, with some absent. The data show over 150,000 clones, with 85% to 95% seen just once and more than 9% held by the top ten. The V segment lost 5 bases and the J segment 4 bases; nucleotides outside the gene matches: 5. The germline V gene encodes CDR1 MNHEY and CDR2 SMNVEV (reference sequence). This CDR3 has 15 residues. Study-level results: Possibly, clonal diversity was underestimated; donors were largely white British and included more females. Spike-wide coverage was observed for vaccine-associated CD4 TCRs, with dominant responses at 160-218 and 743-854.

The chain employs TRBV27 and TRBJ1-2; TRBD1 matches at 12 bases. The sequenced sample was peripheral blood, obtained on day 0 of AZD1222 vaccination. The receptor was derived from an adult in good health. The CDR3 DNA reads TGTGCCAGCAGTAGGGGACAGGGGGCAATCTATGGCTACACCTTC. This sequence encodes CASSRGQGAIYGYTF.